These T cell receptor beta chains were read from a single sample in a study of blood T cells in healthy people across ages. From the 5' RACE reads, TCRdb called clonotypes with MiXCR, one entry per CDR3 protein. The sample shows some 1.5 million distinct CDR3 sequences, less than 45% of them seen only once. The sequenced sample consisted of blood. All receptors come from a woman younger than 35 in good health. Both conserved end residues are part of each CDR3. The order of the fields is J gene, V gene, CDR3 protein.

TRBJ1-2 | TRBV6-1 | CASSPRAGGILGYGYTF
TRBJ2-5 | TRBV4-3 | CASSQEQPGVNEQYF
TRBJ2-1 | TRBV9 | CASSVVGTSGSSSSYNEQFF
TRBJ2-1 | TRBV21-1 | CASSKVGPVTYNEQFF
TRBJ1-1 | TRBV4-3 | CASSHLGLNTEAFF
TRBJ2-4 | TRBV7-9 | CASSLPRSGEAKNIQYF
TRBJ1-2 | TRBV20-1 | CSARDDYGYTF
TRBJ2-3 | TRBV24-1 | CATSGLETDTQYF
TRBJ2-3 | TRBV11-2 | CASSSRGGGTDTQYF
TRBJ2-1 | TRBV10-3 | CAISEPGTGGSYNEQFF
TRBJ2-5 | TRBV12-3/TRBV12-4 | CASSLGAEQETQYF
TRBJ2-2 | TRBV7-2 | CASLLGVFTGELFF
NA | TRBV29-1 | CSVAYVGRRAYEQYF
TRBJ2-7 | TRBV6-2/TRBV6-3 | CASSYSRRLGYEQYF
TRBJ2-1 | TRBV9 | CASSVGLGANLNEQFF
TRBJ2-3 | TRBV7-9 | CASSSDRERGLEYF
TRBJ2-7 | TRBV6-2/TRBV6-3 | CASSYSTSYEQYF
TRBJ2-1 | TRBV27 | CASSLGTDNNEQFF
TRBJ1-1 | TRBV3-1 | CASSQVRGPNTEAFF
TRBJ2-1 | TRBV28 | CASSLRYKEQFF
TRBJ2-7 | TRBV11-2 | CASSGLLGYEQYF
TRBJ2-1 | TRBV20-1 | CSAIGLAGSLNEQFF
TRBJ1-1 | TRBV5-6 | CASSRHYEAFF
TRBJ2-7 | TRBV28 | CASSQDRELLRSYNEQYF
TRBJ2-1 | TRBV27 | CASSLGLAAHNEQFF
TRBJ2-1 | TRBV5-4 | CASSLGGRGGGYNEQFF
TRBJ1-4 | TRBV5-1 | CASSPESDEKLFF
TRBJ2-5 | TRBV4-3 | CASSQVGGSTLQETQYF
TRBJ1-1 | TRBV29-1 | CSVSGTEVTEAFF
TRBJ1-2 | TRBV4-3 | CASSQVDRANYGYTF
TRBJ1-2 | TRBV4-1 | CASSQGATRGYTF
TRBJ1-2 | TRBV29-1 | CSALDRSYGYTF
TRBJ1-1 | TRBV7-9 | CASSPRPEGETEAFF
TRBJ2-7 | TRBV7-8 | CASSIHRDPTYEQYF
TRBJ2-1 | TRBV7-3 | CASSPGQGAHNEQFF
TRBJ2-5 | TRBV18 | CASSTKETQYF
TRBJ2-1 | TRBV20-1 | CSARGQGTYNEQFF
TRBJ2-3 | TRBV6-1 | CASSEGGFNLGTDTQYF
TRBJ1-2 | TRBV6-5 | CATRDRGVKNYGYTF
TRBJ2-7 | TRBV10-3 | CAISEQGTGAEQYF
TRBJ2-1 | TRBV3-1 | CASSLRTSPETQFF
TRBJ2-1 | TRBV7-6 | CASRELAGTYNEQFF
TRBJ2-5 | TRBV6-2/TRBV6-3 | CASTRSGETQYF